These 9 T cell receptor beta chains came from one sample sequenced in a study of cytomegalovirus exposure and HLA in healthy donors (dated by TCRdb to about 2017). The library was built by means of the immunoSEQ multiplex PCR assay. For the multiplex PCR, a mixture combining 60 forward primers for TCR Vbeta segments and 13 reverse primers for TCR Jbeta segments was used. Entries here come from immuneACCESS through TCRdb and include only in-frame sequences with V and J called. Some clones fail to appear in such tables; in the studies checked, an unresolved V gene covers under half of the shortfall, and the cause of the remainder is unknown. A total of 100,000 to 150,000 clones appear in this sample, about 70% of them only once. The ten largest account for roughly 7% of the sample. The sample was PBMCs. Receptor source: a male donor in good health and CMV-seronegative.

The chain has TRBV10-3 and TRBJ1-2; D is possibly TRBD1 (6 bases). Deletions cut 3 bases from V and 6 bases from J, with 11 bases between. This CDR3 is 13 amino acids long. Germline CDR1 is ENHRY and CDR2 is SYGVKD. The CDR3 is CAISDNEGDGYTF. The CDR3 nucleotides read TGTGCCATCAGTGATAACGAGGGGGATGGCTACACCTTC.

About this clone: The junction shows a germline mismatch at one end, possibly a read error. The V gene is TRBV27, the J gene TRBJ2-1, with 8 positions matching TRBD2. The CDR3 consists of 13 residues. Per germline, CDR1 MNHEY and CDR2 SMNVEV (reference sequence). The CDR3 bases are TGTGCCAGCAGTACCAAGGCCGGGACTAGTGAAGTCTTC. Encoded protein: CASSTKAGTSEVF.

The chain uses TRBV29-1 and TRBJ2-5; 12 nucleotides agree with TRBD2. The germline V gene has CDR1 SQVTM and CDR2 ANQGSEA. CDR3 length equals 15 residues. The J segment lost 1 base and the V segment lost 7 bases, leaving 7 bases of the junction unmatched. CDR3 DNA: TGCAGCGGCATGACTAGCGGGAGTTCCCAAGAGACCCAGTACTTC. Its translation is CSGMTSGSSQETQYF.

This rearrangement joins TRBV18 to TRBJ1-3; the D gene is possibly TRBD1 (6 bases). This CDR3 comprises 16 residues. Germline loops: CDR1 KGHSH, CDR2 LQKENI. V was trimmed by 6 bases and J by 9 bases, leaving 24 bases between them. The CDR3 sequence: CASSPGQSAPLGTIYF. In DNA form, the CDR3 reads TGTGCCAGCTCGCCCGGACAGTCCGCCCCGTTGGGCACCATATATTTT.

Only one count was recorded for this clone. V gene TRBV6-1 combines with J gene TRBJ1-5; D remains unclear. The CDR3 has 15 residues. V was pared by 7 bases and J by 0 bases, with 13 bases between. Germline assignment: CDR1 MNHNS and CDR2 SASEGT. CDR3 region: CASTRTQYSNQPQHF. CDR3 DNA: TGTGCCAGCACGAGGACTCAGTATAGCAATCAGCCCCAGCATTTT.

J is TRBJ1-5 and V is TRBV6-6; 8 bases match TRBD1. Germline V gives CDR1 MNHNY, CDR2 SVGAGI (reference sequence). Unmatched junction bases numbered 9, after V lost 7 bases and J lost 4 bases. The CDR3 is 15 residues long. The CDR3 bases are TGTGCCAGCACTGGGACAGGCACCCCTAATCAGCCCCAGCATTTT. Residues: CASTGTGTPNQPQHF.

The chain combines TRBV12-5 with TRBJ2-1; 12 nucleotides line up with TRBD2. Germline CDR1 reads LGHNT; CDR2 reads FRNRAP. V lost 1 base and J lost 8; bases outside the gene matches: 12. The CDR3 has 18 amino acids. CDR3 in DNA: TGTGCTAGTGGTTTGGGGCTAGCGGGAGGGCCCGGGAAGGATGAGCAGTTCTTC. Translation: CASGLGLAGGPGKDEQFF.

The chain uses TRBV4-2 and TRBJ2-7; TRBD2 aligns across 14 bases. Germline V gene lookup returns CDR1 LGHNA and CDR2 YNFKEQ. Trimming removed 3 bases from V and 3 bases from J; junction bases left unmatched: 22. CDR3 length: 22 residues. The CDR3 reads CASSQAWGLAGVRPTIYYEQYF. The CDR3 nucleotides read TGTGCCAGCAGCCAGGCGTGGGGACTAGCGGGAGTTAGGCCAACGATTTACTACGAGCAGTACTTC.

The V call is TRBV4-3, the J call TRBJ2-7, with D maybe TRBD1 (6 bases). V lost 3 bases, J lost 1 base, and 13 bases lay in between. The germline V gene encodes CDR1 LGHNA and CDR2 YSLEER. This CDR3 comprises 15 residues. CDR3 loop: CASSHGIGTSYEQYF. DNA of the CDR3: TGCGCCAGCAGCCATGGAATCGGGACATCCTACGAGCAGTACTTC.